Following are 20 T cell receptor beta chains from one sample sequenced in a study of identical twins. TCRdb re-analysed the 5' RACE reads in MiXCR, keeping a single row per CDR3 protein. The sample carries 640,000 or so distinct CDR3 sequences, roughly 6.2% recorded once. Sequencing was carried out using naive T cells sorted from blood. All receptors derive from a man between 18 and 35 years old in good health.

This clonotype was detected a few times. V usage is TRBV20-1 and J usage is TRBJ2-5; the match to TRBD2 covers 7 bases. Germline assignment: CDR1 DFQATT and CDR2 SNEGSKA (reference sequence). The ends lost 5 bases at V and 5 bases at J; junction bases unmatched: 8. This CDR3 contains 13 residues. This CDR3 is CSAPRLAEETQYF. CDR3 DNA: TGCAGTGCTCCTAGACTAGCAGAGGAGACCCAGTACTTC.

The chain joins TRBV29-1 to TRBJ2-1; TRBD2 aligns across 10 bases. The germline V gene has CDR1 SQVTM and CDR2 ANQGSEA. Trimming cost V 6 bases and J 3 bases; bases outside gene matches: 5. The CDR3 runs to 14 residues. This chain's CDR3 is CSVRLAGGYNEQFF. In nucleotides, the CDR3 is TGCAGCGTGCGACTAGCGGGCGGCTACAATGAGCAGTTCTTC.

This clonotype appeared a few times. This sequence joins TRBV29-1 and TRBJ2-1; D unresolved. Germline CDR1 SQVTM, CDR2 ANQGSEA. Trimming removed 7 bases at V and 11 bases at J, with 18 bases between. The CDR3 covers 12 residues. The CDR3 DNA sequence: TGCAGCGCATCGCTGGCTAGGACGAAGCAGTTCTTC. Translated: CSASLARTKQFF.

The sample holds one count of this clonotype. A read error may be the cause here, since a much bigger clone is one base away. This sequence joins TRBV5-1 and TRBJ2-3; 15 bases agree with TRBD2. This CDR3 region has 17 residues. V lost 0 bases to trimming and J lost 5 bases; unmatched junction nucleotides: 4. The germline V gene encodes CDR1 SGHRS and CDR2 YFSETQ. CDR3 in DNA: TGCGCCAGCAGCTTGGCGGGACTAGCGGGAGGTATAGATACGCAGTATTTT. The encoded protein is CASSLAGLAGGIDTQYF.

This clonotype came up many times. The rearrangement joins TRBV12-3 or TRBV12-4 to TRBJ2-3; 13 nucleotides match TRBD2. Trimming removed 4 bases from V and 2 bases from J; junction bases left unmatched: 6. CDR3 size: 17 residues. DNA of the CDR3: TGTGCCAGCAGTTCGGGACTAGCGGGGTTCGTCACAGATACGCAGTATTTT. It codes for CASSSGLAGFVTDTQYF.

Many counts were recorded for this clonotype. This chain links TRBV29-1 with TRBJ2-1; unclear D gene. V was trimmed by 3 bases and J by 0 bases, leaving 3 bases between them. The CDR3 extends over 12 amino acids. CDR1 SQVTM and CDR2 ANQGSEA come from the germline V gene. The CDR3 sequence: CSVDRSYNEQFF. For the CDR3, the DNA is TGCAGCGTTGACCGCTCCTACAATGAGCAGTTCTTC.

This clonotype was counted many times. The chain joins TRBV7-2 to TRBJ2-7; D remains unclear. Germline V gives CDR1 SGHTA, CDR2 FQGNSA. Trimming pared 5 bases from V and 3 bases from J, leaving 14 bases between. The CDR3 is 14 residues long. CDR3 coding DNA: TGTGCCAGCAGCCCCGGACCCTCGAGCTACGAGCAGTACTTC. As protein: CASSPGPSSYEQYF.

V gene TRBV21-1 combines with J gene TRBJ2-1; the table's D call, TRBD1, has no DNA check behind it. TRBV21-1 is a listed pseudogene. This CDR3 has 15 amino acids. The CDR3 loop reads CASSKGAGSHNEQFF. CDR3 DNA: TGTGCCAGCAGCAAAGGGGCAGGGAGTCACAATGAGCAGTTCTTC.

This clonotype was seen many times. The chain uses TRBV20-1 and TRBJ2-5; TRBD2 agrees at 9 bases. Germline values: CDR1 DFQATT, CDR2 SNEGSKA (reference sequence). J gave up 3 bases and V 6 bases, and 8 bases lay outside the gene matches. The CDR3 runs 14 residues. CDR3 nucleotides: TGCAGTGCCTTTAAGACTAGCGGAGAAGAGACCCAGTACTTC. It is translated as CSAFKTSGEETQYF.

The chain has TRBV15 and TRBJ1-5; D ambiguous. Per the germline V gene, CDR1 is LNHNV and CDR2 is YYDKDF (reference sequence). V lost 0 bases to trimming and J lost 6 bases, with 12 bases between them. The CDR3 extends over 15 amino acids. CDR3 sequence: CATSRDGKLTQPQHF. The CDR3 bases are TGTGCCACCAGCAGAGATGGGAAGTTAACTCAGCCCCAGCATTTT.

This clonotype was recorded a few times. CDR3 sequence reads: CASSPLGLWEGGDEQFF. The CDR3 coding sequence is TGTGCCAGCAGCCCACTCGGGTTGTGGGAGGGAGGTGATGAGCAGTTCTTC. V usage is TRBV7-6 and J usage is TRBJ2-1, with 7 nucleotides matching TRBD2. CDR1 is SGHVS, CDR2 FNYEAQ, per germline. The J segment lost 8 bases and the V segment lost 5 bases, leaving 18 bases of the junction unmatched. CDR3 length: 17 amino acids.

This clonotype has only a few counts. The chain carries TRBV7-2 and TRBJ2-7; D remains unclear. This CDR3 spans 13 amino acids. V was trimmed by 4 bases and J by 3 bases, leaving 10 bases between them. Germline CDR1 reads SGHTA; CDR2 reads FQGNSA. The CDR3 sequence is CASSSGSFYEQYF. DNA for the CDR3: TGTGCCAGCAGCTCCGGCTCTTTCTACGAGCAGTACTTC.

This clonotype occurred a few times. The chain has TRBV7-8 and TRBJ2-7; 7 nucleotides line up with TRBD2. V was pared by 6 bases and J by 4 bases, with 9 bases of the junction left unmatched. Germline V gene data show CDR1 as SGHVS and CDR2 as FQNEAQ. The CDR3 contains 14 residues. CDR3 amino acids: CASRKGLPLYEQYF. The CDR3 DNA follows: TGTGCCAGCAGAAAGGGACTACCTCTGTACGAGCAGTACTTC.

This clonotype was seen many times. The CDR3 spells CASSLRAGVTDTQYF. The CDR3 DNA follows: TGTGCCAGCAGTTTGAGGGCGGGAGTCACAGATACGCAGTATTTT. This chain uses TRBV12-3 or TRBV12-4 with TRBJ2-3, with 7 bases fitting TRBD2. CDR3 length equals 15 residues. J gave up 2 bases and V 3 bases, and 5 bases lay outside the gene matches.

The sample holds many counts of this clonotype. The chain is built from TRBV20-1 and TRBJ2-5; D is ambiguous. CDR3 length: 15 amino acids. The germline V and J ends were trimmed by 6 bases and 1 base, with 18 bases remaining between them. Germline V lookup: CDR1 DFQATT, CDR2 SNEGSKA (reference sequence). The CDR3 nucleotides read TGCAGTGCCACGCTGGGCGGCGGATTCCAAGAGACCCAGTACTTC. Its protein is CSATLGGGFQETQYF.

The table lists this clonotype with many counts. This rearrangement joins TRBV29-1 to TRBJ2-1; TRBD2 matches at 7 bases. Germline CDR1 is SQVTM and CDR2 is ANQGSEA. The CDR3 is made up of 16 amino acids. V gave up 6 bases and J gave up 3 bases; unmatched junction bases: 14. CDR3 sequence: CSVPRPGGFRYNEQFF. In DNA form, the CDR3 reads TGCAGCGTACCTAGGCCGGGAGGCTTTCGCTACAATGAGCAGTTCTTC.

In this sample, this clonotype turned up many times. The J gene is TRBJ2-2, the V gene TRBV5-1; 9 positions agree with TRBD1. Germline V gene data show CDR1 as SGHRS and CDR2 as YFSETQ. The CDR3 runs to 15 residues. V shed 4 bases and J 5 bases; nucleotides not matched to a gene: 6. The CDR3 loop is CASSQTGGETGELFF. The CDR3 coding sequence is TGCGCCAGCAGCCAGACAGGGGGAGAGACCGGGGAGCTGTTTTTT. Full variable domain (outside the CDR3, taken from reference TRBV5-1 and TRBJ2-2): KAGVTQTPRYLIKTRGQQVTLSCSPISGHRSVSWYQQTPGQGLQFLFEYFSETQRNKGNFPGRFSGRQFSNSRSEMNVSTLELGDSALYLCASSQTGGETGELFFGEGSRLTVL.

The table lists this clonotype with many counts. The V gene is TRBV5-1, the J gene TRBJ2-5, with D unresolved. The CDR3 extends over 17 amino acids. V lost 2 bases, J lost 2 bases, and 19 bases lay in between. Looked up from germline, CDR1 is SGHRS and CDR2 is YFSETQ. In nucleotides, the CDR3 is TGCGCCAGCAGCTTCGGGTGGGCCGTAGTTGCTCAAGAGACCCAGTACTTC. This translates into CASSFGWAVVAQETQYF.

This clonotype was recorded at least ten times. This CDR3 reads CASSLMIPGADTQYF. The CDR3 DNA is TGTGCCAGCAGCTTAATGATACCTGGGGCAGATACGCAGTATTTT. The chain joins TRBV7-9 to TRBJ2-3; D not certain. The CDR3 loop spans 15 amino acids. V lost 2 bases, J lost 4 bases, and 13 bases lay in between. The germline gives CDR1 SEHNR, CDR2 FQNEAQ (reference sequence).

V usage is TRBV12-5 and J usage is TRBJ1-1; D not certain. CDR3 length: 14 amino acids. Germline lookup yields CDR1 LGHNT and CDR2 FRNRAP. With 1 base removed from V and 8 bases from J, the gap between germline ends came to 14 bases. This chain's CDR3 is CASGLDTPTREAFF. The CDR3 DNA sequence: TGTGCTAGTGGTTTGGACACCCCCACCAGGGAAGCTTTCTTT.